A selection of T cell receptor beta chains follows, all from one sample in a study of blood T cell repertoires in COVID-19. Clones were read by immunoSEQ multiplex PCR, and TCRdb kept only the in-frame ones, dropping some. The sample contains nearly 110,000 clones, 71% of which appear only once. The sample was peripheral blood. The origin of the receptors is a human donor with acute or convalescent COVID-19. The donor label of this sample is uncertain. CDR3s include the opening cysteine and the closing phenylalanine or tryptophan. The D gene is left open where the match is weak. Only part of the rows carry a size: once, few, many, or a class if the clone is expanded.

CDR3 protein,CDR3 DNA,J gene,D gene,clone size,V gene
CASSFLGGVRDEQFF,TGCGCCAGCAGCTTTCTTGGGGGCGTACGTGATGAGCAGTTCTTC,TRBJ2-1,.,once,TRBV5-1
CASSQDPAARSPLHF,TGTGCCAGCAGCCAAGACCCGGCCGCTAGATCACCCCTCCACTTT,TRBJ1-6,.,.,TRBV3-1/TRBV3-2
CASSRALGGGYNEQFF,TGTGCCAGCAGTCGGGCCTTAGGGGGGGGTTACAATGAGCAGTTCTTC,TRBJ2-1,.,.,TRBV5-4
CASRRGTGFGRTEAFF,TGTGCCAGCAGACGAGGGACAGGGTTCGGTCGCACTGAAGCTTTCTTT,TRBJ1-1,TRBD1,many,TRBV6-6
CASTQQGYSNQPQHF,TGTGCCAGCACCCAACAGGGTTATAGCAATCAGCCCCAGCATTTT,TRBJ1-5,.,.,TRBV2
CASSQDWGPSYNSPLHF,TGTGCCAGCAGCCAAGACTGGGGGCCTTCCTATAATTCACCCCTCCACTTT,TRBJ1-6,.,.,TRBV4-2
CASRSTGDNSPLHF,TGTGCCAGCAGGTCCACAGGGGATAATTCACCCCTCCACTTT,TRBJ1-6,TRBD1,.,TRBV7-2
CASGLVFRGTNEKLFF,TGTGCTAGTGGTTTGGTATTCAGGGGTACTAATGAAAAACTGTTTTTT,TRBJ1-4,.,.,TRBV12-5
CASSRRSGANTEAFF,TGTGCCAGCAGCCGACGCTCAGGCGCGAACACTGAAGCTTTCTTT,TRBJ1-1,.,.,TRBV2
CASSQGGGLSSGYTF,TGCGCCAGCAGCCAAGGGGGGGGACTCTCTTCCGGCTACACCTTC,TRBJ1-2,.,.,TRBV4-1
CASSQGTGGGGYTF,TGTGCCAGCAGCCAAGGGACAGGTGGGGGTGGCTACACCTTC,TRBJ1-2,TRBD1,few,TRBV14
CASSSRYNEQFF,TGTGCCAGCAGCTCCCGGTACAATGAGCAGTTCTTC,TRBJ2-1,.,once,TRBV11-2
CSVPDGVAQYF,TGCAGTGTGCCCGACGGAGTTGCCCAGTACTTC,TRBJ2-5,.,few,TRBV20-1
CASSFQMANQPQHF,TGTGCCAGCAGTTTTCAGATGGCCAATCAGCCCCAGCATTTT,TRBJ1-5,.,few,TRBV6-2/TRBV6-3
CASSRQGYGYTF,TGTGCCAGCAGTCGACAGGGCTATGGCTACACCTTC,TRBJ1-2,TRBD1,.,TRBV28
CASRQGSSGNTIYF,TGCGCCAGCCGACAGGGGAGCTCTGGAAACACCATATATTTT,TRBJ1-3,TRBD1,.,TRBV5-1